This T cell receptor beta chain was found in a study of shared T cell receptors in the human thymus. This CDR3 is built from 12 residues. Trimming left V 5 bases short and J 5 bases short, with 9 bases between. CDR1 SSHAT and CDR2 FNYEAQ come from the germline V gene (reference sequence). Assay: immunoSEQ multiplex PCR; the TCRdb copy retains only in-frame clones and omits some. The top ten hold over 0.008% of the sample, which has hundreds of thousands of clones, around 85% seen once. The same data also contributed to another study, on human thymus T cells. That report notes: Resections removed during corrective heart surgery provided the thymus tissue used. Use of V and J genes seemed skewed within the thymic and blood repertoires.

The sequence was obtained from a girl less than two years old with a congenital heart defect. The source material was thymocytes. The chain employs TRBV7-7 and TRBJ1-1, with unresolved D. CDR3 coding DNA: TGTGCCAGCAGCCGACGGGAGACTGAAGCTTTCTTT. Its translation: CASSRRETEAFF.